This TCR gamma chain was observed in a study of gamma-delta T cells after stem cell transplantation. TCRdb re-processed the RT-PCR reads using CATT. The repertoire has over a thousand gamma-chain clones, 86% of them found once; the top ten carry 7%. CDR1 is VINAFY and CDR2 is YDVSNSKD in the germline V gene. The junction had 7 bases not matched to a gene; V was cut back by 0 bases and J by 8 bases. The CDR3 contains 13 residues. The sample consisted of gamma-delta T cells. The genes are TRGV5 and TRGJ1 or TRGJ2. The J gene, absent from TCRdb, was called here by matching the DNA to germline. This sequence originates from a human donor. It is not recorded whose cells these are; they may come from a transplant donor. CDR3 protein: CATWDRQDDKKLF. In DNA, the CDR3 is TGTGCCACCTGGGACAGGCAGGATGATAAGAAACTCTTT.